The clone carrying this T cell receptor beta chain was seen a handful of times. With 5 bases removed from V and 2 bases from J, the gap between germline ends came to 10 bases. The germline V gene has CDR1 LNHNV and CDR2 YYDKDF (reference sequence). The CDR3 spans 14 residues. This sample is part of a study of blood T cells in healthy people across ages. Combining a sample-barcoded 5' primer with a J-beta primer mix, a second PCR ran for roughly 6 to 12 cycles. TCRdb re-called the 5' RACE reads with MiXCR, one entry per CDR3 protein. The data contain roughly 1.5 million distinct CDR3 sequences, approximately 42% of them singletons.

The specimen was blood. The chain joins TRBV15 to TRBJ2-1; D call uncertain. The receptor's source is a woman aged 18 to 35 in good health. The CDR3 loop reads CATSSSDAYNEQFF. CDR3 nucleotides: TGTGCCACCAGCTCTTCGGACGCCTACAATGAGCAGTTCTTC.